Each of the 27 T cell receptor beta chains below was sequenced from the same sample in a study of blood T cell repertoires in COVID-19. Method: immunoSEQ multiplex PCR; TCRdb's copy keeps in-frame clones and lacks some. The data hold more than 110,000 clones, with about 80% observed a single time. Sequencing input: PBMCs or T cells enriched from blood (not recorded which). Every receptor here comes from a woman under 30 who had been exposed to COVID-19.

This chain connects TRBV4-3 to TRBJ2-4; possible D gene TRBD1, 6 bases. Trimming cost V 0 bases and J 2 bases, with 11 bases left between them. Germline V CDR1 and CDR2: LGHNA, YSLEER. The CDR3 totals 16 residues. CDR3 DNA sequence: TGCGCCAGCAGCCAAGATTGGGGGCTAACCAAAAACATTCAGTACTTC. It codes for CASSQDWGLTKNIQYF.

The chain joins TRBV18 to TRBJ2-2; TRBD2 is a possible D gene (5 bases). The length of the CDR3 is 14 residues. Germline V gives CDR1 KGHSH, CDR2 LQKENI. Trimming removed 6 bases from V and 8 bases from J, with 16 bases in between. The DNA for the CDR3 is TGTGCCAGCTCGGAAGCGGTGGTGGCGGGGGAGCTGTTTTTT. This codes for CASSEAVVAGELFF.

V usage is TRBV12-3 or TRBV12-4 and J usage is TRBJ1-2; D gene unclear. The CDR3 is 12 residues long. The CDR3 DNA reads as TGTGCTAGTTCCCCTGGGAGCTATGGCTACACCTTC. This codes for CASSPGSYGYTF.

In this sample, this clone turned up once. V and J are TRBV24-1 and TRBJ2-1; TRBD2 matches at 12 bases. CDR1 and CDR2 from the germline V gene are KGHDR and SFDVKD. This CDR3 comprises 16 residues. Unmatched junction bases numbered 3, after V lost 4 bases and J lost 3 bases. The CDR3 DNA reads TGTGCCACCAGTGAGACTAGCGGGAGAGACTACAATGAGCAGTTCTTC. Translating gives CATSETSGRDYNEQFF.

This rearrangement joins TRBV18 to TRBJ1-2; D is ambiguous. Trimming pared 4 bases from V and 3 bases from J, leaving 18 bases between. CDR3 length: 16 amino acids. The V gene's germline CDR1 is KGHSH and CDR2 LQKENI. The DNA for the CDR3 is TGTGCCAGCTCACGTCAGGTGGTCACCATAGACTATGGCTACACCTTC. The encoded protein is CASSRQVVTIDYGYTF. Full variable domain (rest looked up from reference TRBV18 and TRBJ1-2): NAGVMQNPRHLVRRRGQEARLRCSPMKGHSHVYWYRQLPEEGLKFMVYLQKENIIDESGMPKERFSAEFPKEGPSILRIQQVVRGDSAAYFCASSRQVVTIDYGYTFGSGTRLTVV.

This chain's CDR3 is CASSLRQGAEEQYF. CDR3 coding DNA: TGTGCCAGCAGCCTTAGACAGGGGGCGGAAGAGCAGTACTTC. This rearrangement joins TRBV7-6 to TRBJ2-7; 10 bases fit TRBD1. The V gene end was trimmed by 5 bases and the J gene end by 7 bases; junction bases not matched to a gene: 8. Germline-derived CDR1 and CDR2 are SGHVS and FNYEAQ. The CDR3 sequence is 14 residues long.

For the CDR3, the DNA is TGTGCCAGCAGCCGTCAGGGGAGGGGGAACTATGGCTACACCTTC. Translation gives CASSRQGRGNYGYTF. This chain links TRBV27 with TRBJ1-2; tentatively, D is TRBD1 (6 bases). CDR3 size: 15 residues. Trimming stripped 6 bases from V and 2 bases from J, with 16 bases between. CDR1 and CDR2 from the germline V gene are MNHEY and SMNVEV (reference sequence).

CDR3 nucleotides: TGCGCCAGCAGCCTGCGGGAGGGAACTCGGTTGAACACCGGGGAGCTGTTTTTT. Translated, it gives CASSLREGTRLNTGELFF. The rearrangement joins TRBV4-1 to TRBJ2-2; TRBD2 matches 9 bases. CDR1 and CDR2 (germline): MGHRA, YSYEKL. The CDR3 totals 18 residues. The V and J ends lost 4 bases and 1 base, in that order; junction bases with no gene match: 10.

This rearrangement joins TRBV29-1 to TRBJ1-1; D might be TRBD1 (6 bases). CDR1 and CDR2 (germline): SQVTM, ANQGSEA. The V gene lost 7 bases and the J gene lost 8 bases, with 17 bases spanning the gap. CDR3 size: 12 residues. CDR3 region: CSGQTGFEEAFF. For the CDR3, the DNA is TGCAGCGGCCAAACAGGGTTCGAAGAAGCTTTCTTT.

This clone turned up a few times. The chain recombines TRBV5-1 with TRBJ2-2; possibly TRBD2 for D (6 bases). Germline lookup yields CDR1 SGHRS and CDR2 YFSETQ. V dropped 0 bases and J dropped 5 bases, with 14 bases sitting between them. This CDR3 spans 16 amino acids. The CDR3 region has the DNA TGCGCCAGCAGCTTGGCTCGGCTTGGGGGGACCGGGGAGCTGTTTTTT. Translation gives CASSLARLGGTGELFF.

This chain connects TRBV2 to TRBJ1-2; TRBD1 matches at 9 bases. This CDR3 is 12 amino acids long. Germline V CDR1 and CDR2: SNHLY, FYNNEI. Unmatched junction bases numbered 1, after V lost 7 bases and J lost 4 bases. CDR3 DNA sequence: TGTGCCAGCAAGGGACAGGGCTATGGCTACACCTTC. Translated, it gives CASKGQGYGYTF.

This clone was seen a single time. The rearrangement uses TRBV5-6 and TRBJ2-2; 7 bases match TRBD2. The germline gives CDR1 SGHDT, CDR2 YYEEEE. Trimming took 3 bases from V and 1 from J; bases not matched to a gene: 12. This CDR3 region has 18 residues. The CDR3 spells CASSSLGEGIGNTGELFF. CDR3 DNA: TGTGCCAGCAGCTCCCTTGGGGAGGGGATAGGGAACACCGGGGAGCTGTTTTTT.

This clone was counted between two and nine times. The chain employs TRBV7-2 and TRBJ1-2, with 7 bases identical to TRBD1. V lost 1 base to trimming and J lost 8 bases; unmatched junction nucleotides: 7. Germline loops: CDR1 SGHTA, CDR2 FQGNSA. The CDR3 spans 14 residues. The CDR3 spells CASSLERGQGGYTF. The CDR3 nucleotides read TGTGCCAGCAGCTTAGAAAGGGGGCAAGGGGGCTACACCTTC.

The chain recombines TRBV28 with TRBJ1-2; D is undetermined. CDR1 and CDR2 from the germline V gene are MDHEN and SYDVKM. This CDR3 contains 12 residues. The V end lost 8 bases, the J end lost 1 base, and 8 bases lay between the germline ends. CDR3 DNA: TGTGCCAGCTCGAGTTTTAACTATGGCTACACCTTC. This codes for CASSSFNYGYTF.

V gene TRBV21-1 combines with J gene TRBJ2-3; the table assigns TRBD2, which was not confirmed against the DNA. TRBV21-1 is a listed pseudogene. The CDR3 consists of 14 residues. The CDR3 loop reads CASSRGSRPDTQYF. In DNA, the CDR3 is TGTGCCAGCAGCAGAGGGAGCCGGCCAGATACGCAGTATTTT.

The chain recombines TRBV7-2 with TRBJ2-7; 13 bases line up with TRBD2. With 5 bases clipped from V and 7 bases from J, the junction kept 11 bases outside the gene matches. Germline CDR1 is SGHTA and CDR2 is FQGNSA. This CDR3 is 16 amino acids long. CDR3 coding DNA: TGTGCCAGCAGCCCTTTTGGACTAGCGGGAGCGGGTGAGCAGTACTTC. The encoded protein is CASSPFGLAGAGEQYF. The full variable domain, completed using reference TRBV7-2 and TRBJ2-7, is GAGVSQSPSNKVTEKGKDVELRCDPISGHTALYWYRQSLGQGLEFLIYFQGNSAPDKSGLPSDRFSAERTGGSVSTLTIQRTQQEDSAVYLCASSPFGLAGAGEQYFGPGTRLTVT.

The CDR3 nucleotides are TGTGCCAGCAGTCTAAATAACAGGGCTGGCTACACCTTC. Its protein is CASSLNNRAGYTF. The chain combines TRBV27 with TRBJ1-2; TRBD1 is a possible D gene (6 bases). There are 13 residues in the CDR3. The germline CDR1 and CDR2 sequences are MNHEY and SMNVEV (reference sequence). The V end was cut by 5 bases, the J end by 7 bases, with 14 bases between.

The rearrangement uses TRBV27 and TRBJ2-3, with 14 bases lining up with TRBD2. Germline trimming cut 7 bases from V and 5 bases from J; bases unmatched to any gene: 2. CDR3 length: 14 amino acids. CDR1 MNHEY and CDR2 SMNVEV come from the germline V gene (reference sequence). CDR3 region: CASTGTSGRDTQYF. CDR3 sequence (DNA): TGTGCCAGCACCGGGACTAGCGGGAGAGATACGCAGTATTTT.

The chain recombines TRBV9 with TRBJ2-7, with 9 bases matching TRBD2. The germline V gene encodes CDR1 SGDLS and CDR2 YYNGEE. The ends lost 0 bases at V and 4 bases at J; junction bases unmatched: 5. There are 15 residues in the CDR3. The CDR3 here is CASSVGVSGRYEQYF. Here the CDR3 DNA reads TGTGCCAGCAGCGTAGGGGTTAGCGGGAGATACGAGCAGTACTTC.

The gene calls are TRBV23-1 and TRBJ2-2; possibly TRBD2 for D (7 bases). TRBV23-1 is classed as an ORF, of uncertain function. Trimming cost V 7 bases and J 5 bases, with 20 bases left between them. The CDR3 contains 16 residues. CDR3 sequence: CASNRIRGAGTGELFF. For the CDR3, the DNA is TGCGCCAGCAACCGAATCCGGGGGGCAGGGACCGGGGAGCTGTTTTTT.

The CDR3 here is CASSLDTADTQYF. In DNA form, the CDR3 reads TGCGCCAGCAGCTTGGACACCGCAGATACGCAGTATTTT. The genes are TRBV5-1 and TRBJ2-3; D uncertain. Germline V gene sequence: CDR1 SGHRS, CDR2 YFSETQ. There are 13 residues in the CDR3. V was clipped by 0 bases and J by 4 bases, with 6 bases between them.

V usage is TRBV19 and J usage is TRBJ2-7, with D tentatively TRBD1 (6 bases). Germline-derived CDR1 and CDR2 are LNHDA and SQIVND (reference sequence). The CDR3 sequence is 12 residues long. V shed 10 bases and J shed 4 bases, with 14 bases lying between them. This CDR3 reads CATLSRGYEQYF. The CDR3 nucleotides read TGTGCCACCCTATCCAGGGGATACGAGCAGTACTTC.

The chain carries TRBV7-6 and TRBJ2-7; 7 positions match TRBD2. The V gene's germline CDR1 is SGHVS and CDR2 FNYEAQ. The V gene end was trimmed by 4 bases and the J gene end by 4 bases; junction bases not matched to a gene: 10. This CDR3 is built from 15 residues. CDR3 bases: TGTGCCAGCAGCTCGGGCGGGGGAACTCCTTACGAGCAGTACTTC. As protein: CASSSGGGTPYEQYF.

V gene TRBV5-1 combines with J gene TRBJ1-2; 7 bases map to TRBD1. Germline V gene lookup returns CDR1 SGHRS and CDR2 YFSETQ. The V gene end was trimmed by 5 bases and the J gene end by 5 bases; junction bases not matched to a gene: 6. There are 13 residues in the CDR3. CDR3: CASRGDSSYGYTF. The CDR3 bases are TGCGCCAGCAGAGGGGACAGCTCTTATGGCTACACCTTC.

The chain joins TRBV28 to TRBJ1-2; D is perhaps TRBD1 (6 bases). This CDR3 region has 14 residues. V was cut by 3 bases and J by 4 bases, with 12 bases left in between. Germline V CDR1 and CDR2: MDHEN, SYDVKM. CDR3 protein: CASSFGDKPYGYTF. CDR3 nucleotides: TGTGCCAGCAGTTTTGGGGACAAGCCCTATGGCTACACCTTC.

This clone was detected only a few times. The chain recombines TRBV7-6 with TRBJ2-2; tentative D call: TRBD2 (6 bases). CDR1 and CDR2 (germline): SGHVS, FNYEAQ. The length of the CDR3 is 17 residues. Deletions cut 5 bases from V and 0 bases from J, with 16 bases between. As DNA, the CDR3 is TGTGCCAGCAGCCCGGTGGGCGGGGCCGCGAACACCGGGGAGCTGTTTTTT. Protein sequence: CASSPVGGAANTGELFF.

This clone has a handful of counts. This rearrangement joins TRBV10-2 to TRBJ1-5; possible D gene TRBD1, 6 bases. The V end was cut by 4 bases, the J end by 4 bases, with 11 bases between. CDR3 size: 14 residues. In germline, CDR1 is WSHSY, CDR2 SAAADI. Here the CDR3 DNA reads TGCGCCAGCAGTGCCGGACAGCTGAATCAGCCCCAGCATTTT. The encoded protein is CASSAGQLNQPQHF.